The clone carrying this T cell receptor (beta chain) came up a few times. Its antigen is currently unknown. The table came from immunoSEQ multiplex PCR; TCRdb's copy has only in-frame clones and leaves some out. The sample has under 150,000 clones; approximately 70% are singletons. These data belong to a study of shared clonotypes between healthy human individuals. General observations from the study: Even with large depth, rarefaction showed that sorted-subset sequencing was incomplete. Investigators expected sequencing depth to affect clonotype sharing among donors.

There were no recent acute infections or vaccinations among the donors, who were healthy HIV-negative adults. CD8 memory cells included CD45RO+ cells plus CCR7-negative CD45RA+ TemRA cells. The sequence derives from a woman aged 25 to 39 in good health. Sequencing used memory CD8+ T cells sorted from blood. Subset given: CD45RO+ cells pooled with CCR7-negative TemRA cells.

This CDR3 reads CASSYTSGRWDTQYF. DNA for the CDR3: TGTGCCAGCAGTTATACTAGCGGGAGATGGGATACGCAGTATTTT. V is TRBV7-2 and J is TRBJ2-3; 11 bases fit TRBD2. Germline-derived CDR1 and CDR2 are SGHTA and FQGNSA. The junction had 8 bases not matched to a gene; V was cut back by 6 bases and J by 6 bases. This CDR3 is 15 amino acids long.